The next 7 T cell receptor beta chains were all read from a single sample in a study of T cells in narcolepsy. TCRdb keeps only in-frame clones here, not all; method: immunoSEQ multiplex PCR. The data show tens of thousands of clones, with over 65% seen just once and around 0.99% held by the top ten. Sequenced material: memory (CD45RA-) CD4+ T cells from blood. The receptors originated from a human donor in good health.

In DNA, the CDR3 is TGTGCCAGCAGCCCCGGATTGACGGGGGGATATGGCTACACCTTC. It yields the protein CASSPGLTGGYGYTF. V is TRBV7-2 and J is TRBJ1-2; the D gene is possibly TRBD1 (5 bases). The CDR3 covers 15 residues. CDR1 is SGHTA, CDR2 FQGNSA, per germline. V lost 5 bases and J lost 5, with 18 bases in between.

This clone was detected a few times. The V gene is TRBV7-9, the J gene TRBJ1-1, with 7 nucleotides matching TRBD1. Germline CDR1 SEHNR, CDR2 FQNEAQ (reference sequence). CDR3 length equals 14 residues. V shed 8 bases and J 0 bases; nucleotides not matched to a gene: 6. The CDR3 region is CASRTDRVNTEAFF. CDR3 DNA sequence: TGTGCCAGCCGTACCGACAGGGTGAACACTGAAGCTTTCTTT.

Comment on this clone: This CDR3 is also generated by other DNA sequences in the sample. The rearrangement uses TRBV5-1 and TRBJ1-2, with D maybe TRBD1 (5 bases). With 4 bases removed from V and 4 bases from J, the gap between germline ends came to 11 bases. CDR1 is SGHRS, CDR2 YFSETQ, per germline. The CDR3 is made up of 13 amino acids. The CDR3 DNA sequence: TGCGCCAGCAGCACGGGGCAGGGCTATGGCTACACCTTC. This encodes CASSTGQGYGYTF.

The V and J genes are TRBV7-3 and TRBJ1-6; 7 bases match TRBD1. The germline V gene encodes CDR1 SGHTA and CDR2 FQGTGA. V gave up 4 bases and J gave up 10 bases; unmatched junction bases: 10. This CDR3 has 15 residues. The CDR3 sequence: CASSSQGGRESPLHF. The CDR3 DNA follows: TGTGCCAGCAGCTCCCAGGGGGGGAGGGAATCACCCCTCCACTTT.

The gene calls are TRBV7-9 and TRBJ2-5; no clear D. Trimming cost V 1 base and J 6 bases, with 12 bases left between them. The CDR3 is 14 amino acids. Germline CDR1 reads SEHNR; CDR2 reads FQNEAQ (reference sequence). The CDR3 here is CASSLEAAVKTQYF. For the CDR3, the DNA is TGTGCCAGCAGCTTAGAAGCTGCCGTAAAGACCCAGTACTTC. Full variable domain (rest looked up from reference TRBV7-9 and TRBJ2-5): DTGVSQNPRHKITKRGQNVTFRCDPISEHNRLYWYRQTLGQGPEFLTYFQNEAQLEKSRLLSDRFSAERPKGSFSTLEIQRTEQGDSAMYLCASSLEAAVKTQYFGPGTRLLVL.

This clone showed up just a few times. This rearrangement joins TRBV2 to TRBJ1-1; no definite D call. Germline assignment: CDR1 SNHLY and CDR2 FYNNEI. The CDR3 is 13 residues long. Trimming pared 5 bases from V and 0 bases from J, leaving 7 bases between. CDR3 in amino acids: CASSNNMNTEAFF. For the CDR3, the DNA is TGTGCCAGCAGTAATAACATGAACACTGAAGCTTTCTTT.

This rearrangement joins TRBV5-1 to TRBJ2-3; 10 nucleotides line up with TRBD2. The CDR3 covers 15 residues. The junction had 7 bases not matched to a gene; V was cut back by 3 bases and J by 6 bases. CDR1 is SGHRS and CDR2 is YFSETQ in the germline V gene. CDR3 bases: TGCGCCAGCAGCTGTAGCGGGGGGCCCGCGGATACGCAGTATTTT. Its protein product is CASSCSGGPADTQYF.